This TCR beta chain was recorded in a study of T cell repertoires in cytomegalovirus infection. Turning to this clonotype: Antigen unknown.

MiXCR, applied by TCRdb to the reads, yields one record per CDR3 protein. The table lists about 700,000 distinct CDR3 sequences, roughly 33% of them singletons. Germline-derived CDR1 and CDR2 are LNHDA and SQIVND (reference sequence). The CDR3 is 15 amino acids. V shed 5 bases and J shed 4 bases, with 18 bases lying between them. Sequenced here: cultured PBMCs, sampled from culture after CMV antigen stimulation. V and J are TRBV19 and TRBJ2-7, with a tentative D call TRBD2 (7 bases). The TCR sequence derives from a human donor in good health (CMV status not recorded). Some clones in this sample may be carry-over from other donors' samples. This CDR3 reads CASSPRGRVQYEQYF. CDR3 in DNA: TGTGCCAGTAGTCCGAGGGGGAGGGTGCAATACGAGCAGTACTTC.